This T cell receptor (beta chain) was obtained from a study of T cells in Graves' hyperthyroidism and ophthalmopathy. The investigators amplified TCR beta CDR3 regions from RNA transcripts. Primed by the HTBI set, a first-round RT-PCR was run on the TCR CDR3. TCRdb re-derived calls from the multiplex PCR reads in MiXCR, one entry per CDR3 protein. This table holds 750,000 to 950,000 distinct CDR3 sequences, around 38% found once. Notes on the study in general: Blood also showed most of the thyroid clonotypes that were expanded above 0.001.

The study defined stable Graves' hyperthyroidism as no ophthalmopathy progression within 18 months. Trimming left V 3 bases short and J 10 bases short, with 10 bases between. The CDR3 spans 13 residues. The germline V gene encodes CDR1 LNHNV and CDR2 YYDKDF (reference sequence). This clonotype was counted many times. Its antigen is undetermined. The specimen was blood. The TCR sequence derives from a young man with Graves' hyperthyroidism. This rearrangement joins TRBV15 to TRBJ1-6; D unresolved. CDR3 bases: TGTGCCACCAGCAGTGTTCTATTATCACCCCTCCACTTT. It yields the protein CATSSVLLSPLHF.